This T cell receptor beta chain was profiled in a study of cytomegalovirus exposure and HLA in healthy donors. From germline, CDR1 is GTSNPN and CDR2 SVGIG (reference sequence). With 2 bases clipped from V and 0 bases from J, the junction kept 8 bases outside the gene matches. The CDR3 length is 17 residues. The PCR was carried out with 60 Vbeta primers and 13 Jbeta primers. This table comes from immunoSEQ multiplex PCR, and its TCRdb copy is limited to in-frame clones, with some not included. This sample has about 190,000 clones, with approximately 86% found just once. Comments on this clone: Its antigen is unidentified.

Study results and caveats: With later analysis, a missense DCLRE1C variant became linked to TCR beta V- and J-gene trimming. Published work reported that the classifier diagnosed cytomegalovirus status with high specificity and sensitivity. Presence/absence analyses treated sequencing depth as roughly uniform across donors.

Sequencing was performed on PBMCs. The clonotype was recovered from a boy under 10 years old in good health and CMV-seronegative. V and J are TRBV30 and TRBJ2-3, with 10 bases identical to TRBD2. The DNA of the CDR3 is TGTGCCTGGAGTAAAGCTAGCGGGGGCCCTAGCACAGATACGCAGTATTTT. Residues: CAWSKASGGPSTDTQYF.